The 25 T cell receptor beta chains presented below share a single source sample, sequenced in a study of blood T cell repertoires in COVID-19. Assay: immunoSEQ multiplex PCR; the TCRdb copy retains only in-frame clones and omits some. The sample lists 250,000 or so clones, 84% seen once, with 3.5% to 4.5% in the top ten. The sequencing sample was made of peripheral blood. These receptors were collected from a man aged 45-60 years with acute or convalescent COVID-19.

The chain has TRBV5-1 and TRBJ1-2; no definite D call. Germline values: CDR1 SGHRS, CDR2 YFSETQ. The CDR3 consists of 16 residues. V was trimmed by 4 bases and J by 1 base, leaving 17 bases between them. The CDR3 protein is CASSLNAGTFNYGYTF. CDR3 bases: TGCGCCAGCAGCCTGAATGCGGGCACTTTTAACTATGGCTACACCTTC.

The chain combines TRBV19 with TRBJ2-3, with 12 bases lining up with TRBD2. Germline V gene sequence: CDR1 LNHDA, CDR2 SQIVND (reference sequence). CDR3 length equals 18 residues. The V gene end was trimmed by 2 bases and the J gene end by 0 bases; junction bases not matched to a gene: 6. The CDR3 DNA follows: TGTGCCAGTAGTATACCGGCTAGCGGGAGGGCTAGCACAGATACGCAGTATTTT. Amino acid sequence: CASSIPASGRASTDTQYF.

In DNA form, the CDR3 reads TGTGCCAGCAGCGCTACGGGAAGCAATCAGCCCCAGCATTTT. Translated, it gives CASSATGSNQPQHF. The gene calls are TRBV7-8 and TRBJ1-5; D is unresolved. The CDR3 totals 14 residues. V was cut by 5 bases and J by 1 base, with 9 bases left in between. Per the germline V gene, CDR1 is SGHVS and CDR2 is FQNEAQ. Using reference TRBV7-8 and TRBJ1-5 for the parts outside the CDR3, the full variable domain is GAGVSQSPRYKVAKRGQDVALRCDPISGHVSLFWYQQALGQGPEFLTYFQNEAQLDKSGLPSDRFFAERPEGSVSTLKIQRTQQEDSAVYLCASSATGSNQPQHFGDGTRLSIL.

The rearrangement uses TRBV10-3 and TRBJ1-6, with TRBD1 matching 11 bases. CDR1 is ENHRY and CDR2 is SYGVKD in the germline V gene. The CDR3 has 17 residues. Trimming took 0 bases from V and 10 from J; bases not matched to a gene: 8. The CDR3: CAISESGQGAKNSPLHF. The CDR3 nucleotides read TGTGCCATCAGTGAGTCTGGACAGGGGGCTAAGAACTCACCCCTCCACTTT.

This rearrangement joins TRBV3-1 (or the pseudogene TRBV3-2) to TRBJ1-2, with TRBD1 identical over 7 bases. There are 17 residues in the CDR3. The germline V gene has CDR1 LGHDT and CDR2 YNNKEL (reference sequence). V lost 4 bases to trimming and J lost 4 bases; unmatched junction nucleotides: 15. DNA of the CDR3: TGTGCCAGCAGCCTTAGTTCGCTCACCACAGGGGTCTATGGCTACACCTTC. Protein: CASSLSSLTTGVYGYTF.

The chain links TRBV19 to TRBJ2-3; weak D call: TRBD1 (5 bases). The V gene lost 8 bases and the J gene lost 2 bases, with 23 bases spanning the gap. The CDR3 spans 17 residues. Germline V CDR1 and CDR2: LNHDA, SQIVND (reference sequence). The CDR3 loop is CASPPGLGLVPTDTQYF. The CDR3 nucleotides read TGTGCCAGTCCCCCCGGCTTGGGGCTCGTCCCCACAGATACGCAGTATTTT.

A single count supports this clone. The chain carries TRBV6-2 or TRBV6-3 and TRBJ1-1, with D tentatively TRBD1 (5 bases). V dropped 2 bases and J dropped 8 bases, with 15 bases sitting between them. The length of the CDR3 is 14 residues. From germline, CDR1 is MNHEY and CDR2 SVGEGT. The CDR3 DNA is TGTGCCAGCAGTTACCCTTTTCGGGGGGTCGAAGCTTTCTTT. Its protein is CASSYPFRGVEAFF.

The chain combines TRBV3-1 (or the pseudogene TRBV3-2) with TRBJ1-1, with unresolved D. The CDR3 has 12 residues. Trimming pared 2 bases from V and 3 bases from J, leaving 4 bases between. Germline-derived CDR1 and CDR2 are LGHDT and YNNKEL (reference sequence). The CDR3 sequence is CASSQTYTEAFF. The CDR3 DNA is TGTGCCAGCAGCCAAACTTACACTGAAGCTTTCTTT.

A few counts support this clone. The V and J genes are TRBV20-1 and TRBJ1-6; 11 bases match TRBD1. CDR3 length: 14 amino acids. Trimming took 3 bases from V and 8 from J; bases not matched to a gene: 3. The germline CDR1 and CDR2 sequences are DFQATT and SNEGSKA (reference sequence). In nucleotides, the CDR3 is TGCAGTGCTAGTCTGGGACAGGGGGATTCACCCCTCCACTTT. Encoded protein: CSASLGQGDSPLHF.

For this clone: Other DNA sequences from this sample encode an identical CDR3 as well. This chain links TRBV5-1 with TRBJ1-5; D ambiguous. Germline values: CDR1 SGHRS, CDR2 YFSETQ. V lost 0 bases to trimming and J lost 3 bases, with 7 bases between them. The CDR3 sequence is 14 residues long. The CDR3 loop is CASSLDSFNQPQHF. The CDR3 bases are TGCGCCAGCAGCTTGGACAGTTTCAATCAGCCCCAGCATTTT. The full variable domain, its missing parts supplied by reference TRBV5-1 and TRBJ1-5, is KAGVTQTPRYLIKTRGQQVTLSCSPISGHRSVSWYQQTPGQGLQFLFEYFSETQRNKGNFPGRFSGRQFSNSRSEMNVSTLELGDSALYLCASSLDSFNQPQHFGDGTRLSIL.

The chain combines TRBV11-2 with TRBJ2-7; possible D gene TRBD1, 6 bases. With 5 bases removed from V and 5 bases from J, the gap between germline ends came to 19 bases. Germline V gene sequence: CDR1 SGHAT, CDR2 FQNNGV. The CDR3 consists of 15 residues. CDR3 sequence reads: CASSHRQELFDEQYF. Here the CDR3 DNA reads TGTGCCAGCAGCCACCGACAGGAACTGTTCGACGAGCAGTACTTC.

This chain connects TRBV25-1 to TRBJ2-3; TRBD2 might be the D (6 bases). This CDR3 is built from 16 residues. Germline CDR1 reads MGHDK; CDR2 reads SYGVNS. Trimming took 3 bases from V and 1 from J, leaving 14 bases between them. In nucleotides, the CDR3 is TGTGCCAGCAGTGACGTGCTAGCTAGCGGCACAGATACGCAGTATTTT. Its protein product is CASSDVLASGTDTQYF.

The sample holds one count of this clone. The gene calls are TRBV2 and TRBJ2-7, with 10 bases lining up with TRBD2. Germline lookup yields CDR1 SNHLY and CDR2 FYNNEI. CDR3 length: 15 amino acids. V lost 3 bases and J lost 9; bases outside the gene matches: 11. For the CDR3, the DNA is TGTGCCAGCAGTGATGAAGTAGCGGGAGGTCCAGGGCAGTACTTC. This sequence encodes CASSDEVAGGPGQYF.

The chain uses TRBV7-3 and TRBJ2-1; 8 nucleotides line up with TRBD2. Germline-derived CDR1 and CDR2 are SGHTA and FQGTGA. J was trimmed by 5 bases and V by 5 bases; bases with no gene match: 8. The CDR3 length is 15 residues. The chain's CDR3 is CASSRTEAGDNEQFF. The CDR3 DNA is TGTGCCAGCAGCCGGACGGAAGCGGGGGACAATGAGCAGTTCTTC. The variable domain in full, with the rest retrieved from reference TRBV7-3 and TRBJ2-1, is GAGVSQTPSNKVTEKGKYVELRCDPISGHTALYWYRQSLGQGPEFLIYFQGTGAADDSGLPNDRFFAVRPEGSVSTLKIQRTERGDSAVYLCASSRTEAGDNEQFFGPGTRLTVL.

This clone has a single count. This chain connects TRBV6-5 to TRBJ2-7, with D maybe TRBD1 (5 bases). The ends were cut back, 2 bases at V and 7 bases at J, with 15 bases in the middle. The CDR3 extends over 14 amino acids. CDR1 MNHEY and CDR2 SVGAGI come from the germline V gene. CDR3 loop: CASSYRLGVWEQYF. CDR3 sequence (DNA): TGTGCCAGCAGTTACCGCCTAGGGGTTTGGGAGCAGTACTTC.

This clone has just a few counts. The J gene is TRBJ2-7, the V gene TRBV9; 7 bases line up with TRBD2. The germline V gene encodes CDR1 SGDLS and CDR2 YYNGEE. With V trimmed by 7 bases and J by 0 bases, 7 bases remained unmatched. The CDR3 runs to 14 residues. The CDR3 spells CASGPSGSSYEQYF. Written as DNA, the CDR3 is TGTGCCAGCGGACCTAGCGGTTCCTCCTACGAGCAGTACTTC.

This clone is a singleton in its sample. One end of the junction does not line up with germline, which may come from a read error. The chain uses TRBV7-7 and TRBJ2-7; 10 bases are shared with TRBD2. Germline CDR1 and CDR2: SSHAT and FNYEAQ (reference sequence). The CDR3 has 15 residues. The CDR3 DNA is TGTGCTAGCAGCTTAGCTAGCGGGAGTAGGTACGAGCAGTACTTC. Protein sequence: CASSLASGSRYEQYF.

This chain links TRBV9 with TRBJ2-3; 11 positions agree with TRBD2. Germline V gives CDR1 SGDLS, CDR2 YYNGEE. Trimming cost V 2 bases and J 3 bases; bases outside gene matches: 8. The CDR3 spans 17 residues. This CDR3 reads CASSVDPGTSGTDTQYF. For the CDR3, the DNA is TGTGCCAGCAGCGTGGATCCCGGGACTAGCGGTACAGATACGCAGTATTTT.

The genes are TRBV7-9 and TRBJ2-1; the D gene is possibly TRBD2 (5 bases). This CDR3 contains 16 residues. The V gene lost 0 bases and the J gene lost 0 bases, with 9 bases spanning the gap. Germline CDR1 reads SEHNR; CDR2 reads FQNEAQ (reference sequence). The CDR3 spells CASSLAAASSYNEQFF. CDR3 nucleotides: TGTGCCAGCAGCTTAGCAGCGGCTAGCTCCTACAATGAGCAGTTCTTC. Full variable domain (missing parts from reference TRBV7-9 and TRBJ2-1): DTGVSQNPRHKITKRGQNVTFRCDPISEHNRLYWYRQTLGQGPEFLTYFQNEAQLEKSRLLSDRFSAERPKGSFSTLEIQRTEQGDSAMYLCASSLAAASSYNEQFFGPGTRLTVL.

The gene calls are TRBV7-6 and TRBJ1-5, with 8 bases that match TRBD1. The CDR3 is made up of 13 amino acids. CDR1 and CDR2 (germline): SGHVS, FNYEAQ. Trimming cost V 5 bases and J 5 bases; bases outside gene matches: 2. CDR3 sequence (DNA): TGTGCCAGCAGCCACAGGGGGGATCAGCCCCAGCATTTT. Amino acid sequence: CASSHRGDQPQHF.

The chain is built from TRBV4-1 and TRBJ2-2; the D gene is possibly TRBD1 (6 bases). The CDR3 totals 17 residues. Germline V gene sequence: CDR1 MGHRA, CDR2 YSYEKL. V lost 1 base, J lost 3 bases, and 15 bases lay in between. The CDR3 DNA reads TGCGCCAGCAGCCAAGGATGGGCAGGGGCCTACACCGGGGAGCTGTTTTTT. Its protein product is CASSQGWAGAYTGELFF.

This chain joins TRBV6-1 and TRBJ1-2; possibly TRBD1 for D (5 bases). V lost 1 base to trimming and J lost 5 bases, with 14 bases between them. In germline, CDR1 is MNHNS, CDR2 SASEGT. The CDR3 is 15 amino acids. The CDR3 reads CASSEVAGYGYGYTF. In DNA, the CDR3 is TGTGCCAGCAGTGAAGTGGCAGGGTACGGGTATGGCTACACCTTC.

This clone has more than one count but fewer than ten. The V and J genes are TRBV5-6 and TRBJ1-2, with a possible D match to TRBD1 (5 bases). Looked up from germline, CDR1 is SGHDT and CDR2 is YYEEEE. The CDR3 loop spans 14 amino acids. With 4 bases removed from V and 7 bases from J, the gap between germline ends came to 17 bases. The DNA for the CDR3 is TGTGCCAGCAGCCAGATCCCAGGGTGGAGTGGCTACACCTTC. Amino acids: CASSQIPGWSGYTF.

The chain carries TRBV7-6 and TRBJ2-5; 7 positions agree with TRBD2. Germline V gives CDR1 SGHVS, CDR2 FNYEAQ. V trimming: 3 bases; J trimming: 2 bases; junction bases outside the gene matches: 12. The CDR3 contains 17 residues. The chain's CDR3 is CASSFLDGQAGQETQYF. Here the CDR3 DNA reads TGTGCCAGCAGCTTCTTAGATGGGCAAGCGGGGCAAGAGACCCAGTACTTC.

The gene calls are TRBV30 and TRBJ1-5; D is unclear. This CDR3 spans 11 amino acids. The V gene lost 2 bases and the J gene lost 11 bases, with 10 bases spanning the gap. The germline V gene encodes CDR1 GTSNPN and CDR2 SVGIG (reference sequence). The CDR3 bases are TGTGCCTGGAGTACGGAGAGGACCCAGCATTTT. Its translation: CAWSTERTQHF.